This T cell receptor (beta chain) is from a study of blood T cell repertoires in COVID-19. Deletions cut 2 bases from V and 0 bases from J, with 10 bases between. Germline V lookup: CDR1 LNHDA, CDR2 SQIVND (reference sequence). The CDR3 loop spans 15 amino acids. As handled by the study authors: For nucleated cells, counts were estimated from reference gene primer amplification. Measured with immunoSEQ multiplex PCR; TCRdb has only the in-frame clones, and not every one. From that table come the V and J calls and clone size; the DNA was used to work out D and trimming. The sample includes about 270,000 clones, 88% seen only once; the top ten take roughly 2%.

The J gene is TRBJ2-5, the V gene TRBV19; the D gene is possibly TRBD2 (5 bases). This sequence originates from a woman aged 60 to 75 in a cohort exposed to, infected with or recovered from COVID-19 (not recorded which). Material for sequencing was PBMCs or T cells enriched from blood (not recorded which). The chain's CDR3 is CASSIFGRDQETQYF. The CDR3 nucleotides are TGTGCCAGTAGTATATTCGGGCGGGACCAAGAGACCCAGTACTTC.